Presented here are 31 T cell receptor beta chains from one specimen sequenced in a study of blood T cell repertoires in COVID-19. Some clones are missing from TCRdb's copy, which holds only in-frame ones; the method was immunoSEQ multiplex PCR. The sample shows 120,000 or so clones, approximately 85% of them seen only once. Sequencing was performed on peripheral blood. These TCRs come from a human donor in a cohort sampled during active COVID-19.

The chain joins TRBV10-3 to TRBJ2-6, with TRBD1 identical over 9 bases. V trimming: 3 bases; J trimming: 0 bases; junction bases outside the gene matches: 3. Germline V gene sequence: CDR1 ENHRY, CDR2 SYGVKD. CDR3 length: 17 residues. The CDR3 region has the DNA TGTGCCATCAGTGATACAGGGGGCCTCTCTGGGGCCAACGTCCTGACTTTC. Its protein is CAISDTGGLSGANVLTF.

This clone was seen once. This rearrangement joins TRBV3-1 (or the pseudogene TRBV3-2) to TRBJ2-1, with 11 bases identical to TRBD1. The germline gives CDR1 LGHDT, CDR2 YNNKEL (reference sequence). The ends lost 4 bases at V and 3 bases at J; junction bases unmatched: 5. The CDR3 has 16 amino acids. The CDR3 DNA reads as TGTGCCAGCAGCCGAACCGGGACAGGGGGCTACAATGAGCAGTTCTTC. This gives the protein CASSRTGTGGYNEQFF.

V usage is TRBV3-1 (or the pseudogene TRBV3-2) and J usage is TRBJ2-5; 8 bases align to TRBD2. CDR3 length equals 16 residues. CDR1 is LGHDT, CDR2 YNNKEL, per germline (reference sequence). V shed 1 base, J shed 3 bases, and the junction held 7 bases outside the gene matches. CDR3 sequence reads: CASSQGYGLAEETQYF. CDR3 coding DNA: TGTGCCAGCAGCCAAGGATATGGACTAGCTGAAGAGACCCAGTACTTC.

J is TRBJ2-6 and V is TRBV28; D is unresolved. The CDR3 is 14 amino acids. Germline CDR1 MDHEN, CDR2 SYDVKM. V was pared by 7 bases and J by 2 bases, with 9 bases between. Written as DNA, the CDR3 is TGTGCCAGCATGCTTAGTCCTGGGGCCAACGTCCTGACTTTC. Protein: CASMLSPGANVLTF.

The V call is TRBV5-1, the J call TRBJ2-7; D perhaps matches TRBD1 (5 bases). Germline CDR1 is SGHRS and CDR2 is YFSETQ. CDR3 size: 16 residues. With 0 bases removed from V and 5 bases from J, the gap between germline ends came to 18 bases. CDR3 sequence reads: CASSLGVGANDHEQYF. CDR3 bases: TGCGCCAGCAGCTTGGGGGTTGGGGCCAATGACCACGAGCAGTACTTC.

CDR3 nucleotide sequence: TGCGCCAGCAGCTTGGAGAGCGGGGGGCCGGAAGATACGCAGTATTTT. Protein sequence: CASSLESGGPEDTQYF. J is TRBJ2-3 and V is TRBV5-1; the match to TRBD2 covers 9 bases. Germline V gene lookup returns CDR1 SGHRS and CDR2 YFSETQ. The CDR3 runs 16 residues. After removal of 0 bases from V and 5 bases from J, the junction contained 7 bases not matched to a gene.

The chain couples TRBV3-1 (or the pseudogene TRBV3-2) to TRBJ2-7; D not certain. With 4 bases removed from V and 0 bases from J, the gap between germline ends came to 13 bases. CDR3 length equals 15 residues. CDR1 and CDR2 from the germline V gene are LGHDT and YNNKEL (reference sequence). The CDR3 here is CASSPSFRNSYEQYF. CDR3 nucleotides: TGTGCCAGCAGCCCCTCTTTTAGAAACTCCTACGAGCAGTACTTC.

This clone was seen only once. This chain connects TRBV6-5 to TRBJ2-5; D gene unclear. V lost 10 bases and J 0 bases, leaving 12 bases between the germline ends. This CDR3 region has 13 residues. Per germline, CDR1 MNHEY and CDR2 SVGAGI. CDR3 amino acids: CATAGLYQETQYF. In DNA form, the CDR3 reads TGTGCCACCGCAGGCTTGTACCAAGAGACCCAGTACTTC.

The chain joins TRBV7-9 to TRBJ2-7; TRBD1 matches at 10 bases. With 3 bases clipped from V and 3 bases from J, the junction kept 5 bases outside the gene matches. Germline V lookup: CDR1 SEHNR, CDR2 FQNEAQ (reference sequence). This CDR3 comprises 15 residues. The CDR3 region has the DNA TGTGCCAGCAGCTTTTGGACAGGGGGGGACTACGAGCAGTACTTC. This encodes CASSFWTGGDYEQYF.

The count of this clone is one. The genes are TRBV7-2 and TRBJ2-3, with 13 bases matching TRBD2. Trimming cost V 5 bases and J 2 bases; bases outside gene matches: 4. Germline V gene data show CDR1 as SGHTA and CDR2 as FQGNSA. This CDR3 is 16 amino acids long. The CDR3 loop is CASSPGLAGITDTQYF. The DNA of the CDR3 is TGTGCCAGCAGCCCGGGACTAGCGGGGATCACAGATACGCAGTATTTT.

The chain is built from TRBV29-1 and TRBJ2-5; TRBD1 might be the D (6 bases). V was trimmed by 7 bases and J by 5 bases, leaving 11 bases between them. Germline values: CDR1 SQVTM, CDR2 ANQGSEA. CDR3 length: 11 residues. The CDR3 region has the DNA TGCAGCGCAGGGGAAGGGGAGACCCAGTACTTC. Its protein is CSAGEGETQYF.

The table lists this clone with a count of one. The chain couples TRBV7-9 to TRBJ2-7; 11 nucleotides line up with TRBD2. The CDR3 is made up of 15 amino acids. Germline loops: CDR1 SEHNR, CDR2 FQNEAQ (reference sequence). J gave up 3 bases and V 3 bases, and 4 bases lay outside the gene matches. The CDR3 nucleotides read TGTGCCAGCAGCTTCGGACTAGCGGGCGTCTACGAGCAGTACTTC. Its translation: CASSFGLAGVYEQYF. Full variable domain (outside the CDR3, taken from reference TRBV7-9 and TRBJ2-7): DTGVSQNPRHKITKRGQNVTFRCDPISEHNRLYWYRQTLGQGPEFLTYFQNEAQLEKSRLLSDRFSAERPKGSFSTLEIQRTEQGDSAMYLCASSFGLAGVYEQYFGPGTRLTVT.

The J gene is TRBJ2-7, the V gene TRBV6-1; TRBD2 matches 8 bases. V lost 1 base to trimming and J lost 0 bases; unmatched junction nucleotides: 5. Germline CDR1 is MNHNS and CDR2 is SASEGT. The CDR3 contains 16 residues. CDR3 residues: CASSEVGGRSSYEQYF. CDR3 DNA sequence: TGTGCCAGCAGTGAAGTCGGCGGGAGGAGCTCCTACGAGCAGTACTTC.

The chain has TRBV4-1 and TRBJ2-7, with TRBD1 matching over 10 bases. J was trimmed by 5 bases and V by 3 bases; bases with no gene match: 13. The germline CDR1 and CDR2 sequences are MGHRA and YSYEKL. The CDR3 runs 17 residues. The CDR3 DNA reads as TGCGCCAGCAGCCAGGGACACGGGGACAGGGGCTTCAACGAGCAGTACTTC. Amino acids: CASSQGHGDRGFNEQYF.

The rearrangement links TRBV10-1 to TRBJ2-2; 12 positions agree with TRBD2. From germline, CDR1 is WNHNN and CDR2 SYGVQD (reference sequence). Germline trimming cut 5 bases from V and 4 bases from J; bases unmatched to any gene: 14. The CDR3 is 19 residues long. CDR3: CASSMSPLAGGQITGELFF. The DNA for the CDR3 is TGCGCCAGCAGTATGAGCCCCCTAGCGGGGGGGCAAATCACCGGGGAGCTGTTTTTT.

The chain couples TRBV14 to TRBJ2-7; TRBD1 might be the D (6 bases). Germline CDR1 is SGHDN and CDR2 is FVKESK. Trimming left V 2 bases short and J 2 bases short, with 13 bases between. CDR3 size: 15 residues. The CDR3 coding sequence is TGTGCCAGCAGCCAAATGGGGGCCACCGCCTACGAGCAGTACTTC. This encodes CASSQMGATAYEQYF.

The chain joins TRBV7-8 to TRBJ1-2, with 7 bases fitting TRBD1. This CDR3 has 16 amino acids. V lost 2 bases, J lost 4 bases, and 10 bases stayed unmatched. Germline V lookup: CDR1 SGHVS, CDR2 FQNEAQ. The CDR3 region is CASSLTNTGTVYGYTF. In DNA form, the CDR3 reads TGTGCCAGCAGCTTAACAAACACCGGGACAGTCTATGGCTACACCTTC. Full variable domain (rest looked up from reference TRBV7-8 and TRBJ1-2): GAGVSQSPRYKVAKRGQDVALRCDPISGHVSLFWYQQALGQGPEFLTYFQNEAQLDKSGLPSDRFFAERPEGSVSTLKIQRTQQEDSAVYLCASSLTNTGTVYGYTFGSGTRLTVV.

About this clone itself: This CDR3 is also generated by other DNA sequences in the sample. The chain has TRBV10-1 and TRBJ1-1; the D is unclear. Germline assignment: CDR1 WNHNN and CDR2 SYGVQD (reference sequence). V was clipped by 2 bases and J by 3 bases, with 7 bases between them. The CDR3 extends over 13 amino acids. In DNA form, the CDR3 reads TGCGCCAGCAGTGAGACGAGAGACACTGAAGCTTTCTTT. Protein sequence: CASSETRDTEAFF.

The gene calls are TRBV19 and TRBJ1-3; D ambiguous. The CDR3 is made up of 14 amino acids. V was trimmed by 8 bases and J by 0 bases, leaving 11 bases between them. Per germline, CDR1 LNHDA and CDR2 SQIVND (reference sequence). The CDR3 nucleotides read TGTGCCAGTCGGGCGGGCAGCTCTGGAAACACCATATATTTT. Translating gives CASRAGSSGNTIYF.

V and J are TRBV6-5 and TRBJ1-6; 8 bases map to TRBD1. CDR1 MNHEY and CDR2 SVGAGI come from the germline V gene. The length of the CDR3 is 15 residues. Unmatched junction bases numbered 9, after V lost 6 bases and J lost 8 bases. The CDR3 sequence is CASRTGEDRYSPLHF. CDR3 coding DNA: TGTGCCAGCAGGACAGGGGAAGATAGGTATTCACCCCTCCACTTT.

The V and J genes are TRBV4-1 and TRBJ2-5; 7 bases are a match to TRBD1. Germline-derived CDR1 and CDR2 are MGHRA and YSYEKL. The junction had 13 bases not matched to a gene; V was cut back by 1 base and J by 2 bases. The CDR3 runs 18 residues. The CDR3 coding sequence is TGCGCCAGCAGCCAAGGAGCAACTATGGCAGGGGGACAAGAGACCCAGTACTTC. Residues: CASSQGATMAGGQETQYF.

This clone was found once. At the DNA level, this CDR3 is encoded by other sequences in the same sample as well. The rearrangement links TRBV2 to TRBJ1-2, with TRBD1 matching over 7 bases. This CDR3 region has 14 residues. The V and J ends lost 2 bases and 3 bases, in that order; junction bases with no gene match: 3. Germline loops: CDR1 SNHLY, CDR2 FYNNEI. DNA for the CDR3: TGTGCCAGCAGTGAACGACAGGGAGACTATGGCTACACCTTC. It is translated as CASSERQGDYGYTF.

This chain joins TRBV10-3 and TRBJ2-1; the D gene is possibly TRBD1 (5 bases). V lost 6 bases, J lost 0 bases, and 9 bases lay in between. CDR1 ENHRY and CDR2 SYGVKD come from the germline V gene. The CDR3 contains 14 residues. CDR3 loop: CAIRTTDSYNEQFF. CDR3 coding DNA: TGTGCCATCAGAACGACAGACTCCTACAATGAGCAGTTCTTC.

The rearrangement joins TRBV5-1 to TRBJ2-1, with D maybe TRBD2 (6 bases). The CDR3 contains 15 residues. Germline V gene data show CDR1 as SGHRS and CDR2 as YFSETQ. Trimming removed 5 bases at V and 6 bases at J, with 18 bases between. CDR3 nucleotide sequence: TGCGCCAGCAGTGCTAATTCCGGGACTTCCAATGAGCAGTTCTTC. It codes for CASSANSGTSNEQFF.

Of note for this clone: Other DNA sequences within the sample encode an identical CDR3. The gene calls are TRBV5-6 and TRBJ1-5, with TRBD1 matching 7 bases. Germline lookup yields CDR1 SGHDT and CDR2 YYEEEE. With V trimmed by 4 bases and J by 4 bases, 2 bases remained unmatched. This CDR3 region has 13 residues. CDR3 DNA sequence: TGTGCCAGCAGCAGGGGACAGAATCAGCCCCAGCATTTT. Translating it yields CASSRGQNQPQHF.

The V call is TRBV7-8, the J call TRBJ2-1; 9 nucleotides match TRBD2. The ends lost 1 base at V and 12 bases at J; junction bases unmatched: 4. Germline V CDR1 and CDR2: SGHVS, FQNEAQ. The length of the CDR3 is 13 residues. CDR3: CASSLGRGGSQFF. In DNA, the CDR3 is TGTGCCAGCAGCTTAGGGCGGGGGGGCTCGCAGTTCTTC.

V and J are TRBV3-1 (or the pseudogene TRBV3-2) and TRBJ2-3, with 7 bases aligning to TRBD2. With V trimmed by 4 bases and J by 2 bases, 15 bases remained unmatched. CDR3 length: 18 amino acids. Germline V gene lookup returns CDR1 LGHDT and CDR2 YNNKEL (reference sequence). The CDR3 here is CASSPQNRASGFTDTQYF. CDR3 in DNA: TGTGCCAGCAGCCCACAAAACCGGGCTAGCGGTTTCACAGATACGCAGTATTTT.

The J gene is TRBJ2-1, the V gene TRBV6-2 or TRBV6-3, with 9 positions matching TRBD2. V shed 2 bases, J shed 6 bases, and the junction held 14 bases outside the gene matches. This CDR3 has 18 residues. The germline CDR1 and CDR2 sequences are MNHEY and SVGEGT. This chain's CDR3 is CASSYTMGSGGTRNEQFF. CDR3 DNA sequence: TGTGCCAGCAGTTACACGATGGGTAGCGGGGGAACACGCAATGAGCAGTTCTTC.

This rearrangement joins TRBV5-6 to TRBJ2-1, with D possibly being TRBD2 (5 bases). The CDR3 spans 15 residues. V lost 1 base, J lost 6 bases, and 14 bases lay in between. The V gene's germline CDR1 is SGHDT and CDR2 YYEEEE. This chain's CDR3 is CASSLSLARLNEQFF. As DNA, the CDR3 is TGTGCCAGCAGCTTGAGTCTAGCCCGTCTCAATGAGCAGTTCTTC.

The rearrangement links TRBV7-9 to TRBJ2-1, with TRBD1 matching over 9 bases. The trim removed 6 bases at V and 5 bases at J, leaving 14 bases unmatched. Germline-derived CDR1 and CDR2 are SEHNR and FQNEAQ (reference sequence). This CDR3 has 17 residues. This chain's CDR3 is CASRPPRGDREDNEQFF. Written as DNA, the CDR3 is TGTGCCAGCAGGCCCCCCCGGGGGGACAGGGAAGACAATGAGCAGTTCTTC.

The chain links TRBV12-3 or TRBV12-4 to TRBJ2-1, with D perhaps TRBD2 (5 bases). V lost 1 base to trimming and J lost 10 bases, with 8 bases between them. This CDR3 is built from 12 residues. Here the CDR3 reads CASSLGGYEQFF. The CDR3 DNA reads TGTGCCAGCAGTTTAGGAGGGTACGAGCAGTTCTTC.